The sample holds one count of the clone carrying this T cell receptor beta chain. The source of the sample is a study of cytomegalovirus exposure and HLA in healthy donors. As for the study in general: A prior analysis found 90 million to 120 million unique TCR beta sequences from about 179 million T cells.

This CDR3 is built from 14 residues. With V trimmed by 0 bases and J by 3 bases, 0 bases remained unmatched. Germline loops: CDR1 SGHRS, CDR2 YFSETQ. Researchers ran the PCR with 60 Vbeta and 13 Jbeta primers. In the source study's methods: A later analysis tallied approximately 80 million unique TCR beta chains, about 11 million of them shared. Data came from immunoSEQ multiplex PCR; TCRdb stores just in-frame clones and leaves some out. V and J calls and clone size are those listed in that table; D and trimming were worked out from the DNA. This table holds 120,000 or so clones, about 81% found once.

V usage is TRBV5-1 and J usage is TRBJ2-1; TRBD1 agrees at 7 bases. Material: PBMCs. This TCR derives from a man in his forties in good health and CMV-seronegative. DNA of the CDR3: TGCGCCAGCAGCTTGGGACAGGGCTACAATGAGCAGTTCTTC. Residues: CASSLGQGYNEQFF. Full variable domain (remainder filled in from reference TRBV5-1 and TRBJ2-1): KAGVTQTPRYLIKTRGQQVTLSCSPISGHRSVSWYQQTPGQGLQFLFEYFSETQRNKGNFPGRFSGRQFSNSRSEMNVSTLELGDSALYLCASSLGQGYNEQFFGPGTRLTVL.